The rows below give T cell receptor beta chains drawn from one sample of a study of T cell changes during pregnancy in multiple sclerosis. Profiled with immunoSEQ multiplex PCR; TCRdb holds only in-frame clones, not every one. Of 70,000 to 85,000 clones in the sample, just over 90% were seen once. This sample comprised peripheral blood, obtained before pregnancy. The source is a female donor with multiple sclerosis, enrolled in a pregnancy study. Each CDR3 is given without its conserved first and last residue. Clone size is not always given. Where it is, it says once, few, many or a class for expanded clones.

V	size	J	CDR3
TRBV5-4	once	TRBJ2-2	ASSPGAGTSGRANTGELF
TRBV23-1	NA	TRBJ2-7	ASSQQPGGAPDPYEQY
TRBV4-1	NA	TRBJ2-5	ASSQSGGTQY
TRBV5-1	NA	TRBJ2-1	ASSSGQGGNEQF
TRBV27	NA	TRBJ2-1	ASSFSGNEQF
TRBV19	NA	TRBJ1-5	ASSIGTRAYDQPQH
TRBV18	many	TRBJ2-1	ASSPTSGDNEQF
TRBV6-5	NA	TRBJ1-2	ASSYSTGVNYGYT
TRBV7-2	NA	TRBJ2-7	ASSLSTGGYEQY
TRBV10-3	NA	TRBJ2-1	AIGVDSLATSYNEQF
TRBV7-9	NA	TRBJ2-7	ASSQPQATIYEQY
TRBV2	once	TRBJ1-5	ASSADREWQPQH
TRBV5-1	NA	TRBJ1-1	ASSPELDTEAF
TRBV6-5	NA	TRBJ2-5	ASSRQWTSATQY
TRBV6-5	NA	TRBJ2-2	ASRRDSMTGELF
TRBV6-5	NA	TRBJ2-7	ASRAGTGGYEQY
TRBV11-3	NA	TRBJ2-1	ASSLLGGRGEQF
TRBV6-5	NA	TRBJ2-6	ASSYPSGSGANVLT
TRBV11-3	NA	TRBJ1-2	ASSSPRDRALGGYGYT
TRBV7-2	NA	TRBJ2-5	ASSQTTGPGAQY
TRBV5-4	NA	TRBJ2-1	ASSFPGQEQF
TRBV4-2	once	TRBJ2-7	ASSQDQNPYEQY
TRBV7-8	NA	TRBJ2-7	ASSDTYEQY
TRBV19	NA	TRBJ2-5	ASKSDAGRETQY
TRBV5-1	NA	TRBJ2-7	ASSLVEPGQGVREQY
TRBV2	NA	TRBJ2-1	ASSRLAGAYNEQF
TRBV28	NA	TRBJ1-1	ASSLPVWTEAF
TRBV19	NA	TRBJ1-5	ASSITLGVLHSNQPQH
TRBV5-6	NA	TRBJ2-7	ASRGRDFTYEQY
TRBV19	NA	TRBJ1-2	ASSLTGKTGNYGYT
TRBV6-5	NA	TRBJ2-1	ASSYLDRDNEQF
TRBV6-6	NA	TRBJ2-1	ASSPLAGIGDEQF
TRBV5-6	NA	TRBJ2-3	ASSKPGLGTDTQY
TRBV19	NA	TRBJ2-7	ASSIGTSYEQY
TRBV2	NA	TRBJ2-5	ASSVTSKETQY
TRBV18	NA	TRBJ2-7	ASSKGEAYEQY
TRBV5-1	few	TRBJ1-5	ASSEQGDRPQH
TRBV10-3	NA	TRBJ1-5	AISEGGGNQPQH
TRBV2	NA	TRBJ1-1	ASSFSQGAQTEAF
TRBV6-5	NA	TRBJ2-7	ASRRQTLSSYEQY
TRBV7-9	NA	TRBJ1-1	ASSFPPGGWTEAF
TRBV27	NA	TRBJ2-2	ASSWTSGGFTGELF
TRBV4-2	NA	TRBJ1-1	ASSLLMSRDTEAF
TRBV27	NA	TRBJ2-7	ASSAPGRLDEQY
TRBV6-5	once	TRBJ2-1	ASSYSGNEQF
TRBV11-3	NA	TRBJ2-1	ASAEPPRDEQF
TRBV5-6	NA	TRBJ2-1	ASSLVTSGYNEQF
TRBV11-3	NA	TRBJ2-7	ASSPQRERKYEQY
TRBV18	NA	TRBJ2-1	ASSPGGLSSYNEQF
TRBV7-3	NA	TRBJ2-1	ASSLRPGTSGRSYNEQF
TRBV28	NA	TRBJ2-5	ATPGQFRETQY
TRBV11-2	few	TRBJ2-7	ASSPDRRLAGIYEQY